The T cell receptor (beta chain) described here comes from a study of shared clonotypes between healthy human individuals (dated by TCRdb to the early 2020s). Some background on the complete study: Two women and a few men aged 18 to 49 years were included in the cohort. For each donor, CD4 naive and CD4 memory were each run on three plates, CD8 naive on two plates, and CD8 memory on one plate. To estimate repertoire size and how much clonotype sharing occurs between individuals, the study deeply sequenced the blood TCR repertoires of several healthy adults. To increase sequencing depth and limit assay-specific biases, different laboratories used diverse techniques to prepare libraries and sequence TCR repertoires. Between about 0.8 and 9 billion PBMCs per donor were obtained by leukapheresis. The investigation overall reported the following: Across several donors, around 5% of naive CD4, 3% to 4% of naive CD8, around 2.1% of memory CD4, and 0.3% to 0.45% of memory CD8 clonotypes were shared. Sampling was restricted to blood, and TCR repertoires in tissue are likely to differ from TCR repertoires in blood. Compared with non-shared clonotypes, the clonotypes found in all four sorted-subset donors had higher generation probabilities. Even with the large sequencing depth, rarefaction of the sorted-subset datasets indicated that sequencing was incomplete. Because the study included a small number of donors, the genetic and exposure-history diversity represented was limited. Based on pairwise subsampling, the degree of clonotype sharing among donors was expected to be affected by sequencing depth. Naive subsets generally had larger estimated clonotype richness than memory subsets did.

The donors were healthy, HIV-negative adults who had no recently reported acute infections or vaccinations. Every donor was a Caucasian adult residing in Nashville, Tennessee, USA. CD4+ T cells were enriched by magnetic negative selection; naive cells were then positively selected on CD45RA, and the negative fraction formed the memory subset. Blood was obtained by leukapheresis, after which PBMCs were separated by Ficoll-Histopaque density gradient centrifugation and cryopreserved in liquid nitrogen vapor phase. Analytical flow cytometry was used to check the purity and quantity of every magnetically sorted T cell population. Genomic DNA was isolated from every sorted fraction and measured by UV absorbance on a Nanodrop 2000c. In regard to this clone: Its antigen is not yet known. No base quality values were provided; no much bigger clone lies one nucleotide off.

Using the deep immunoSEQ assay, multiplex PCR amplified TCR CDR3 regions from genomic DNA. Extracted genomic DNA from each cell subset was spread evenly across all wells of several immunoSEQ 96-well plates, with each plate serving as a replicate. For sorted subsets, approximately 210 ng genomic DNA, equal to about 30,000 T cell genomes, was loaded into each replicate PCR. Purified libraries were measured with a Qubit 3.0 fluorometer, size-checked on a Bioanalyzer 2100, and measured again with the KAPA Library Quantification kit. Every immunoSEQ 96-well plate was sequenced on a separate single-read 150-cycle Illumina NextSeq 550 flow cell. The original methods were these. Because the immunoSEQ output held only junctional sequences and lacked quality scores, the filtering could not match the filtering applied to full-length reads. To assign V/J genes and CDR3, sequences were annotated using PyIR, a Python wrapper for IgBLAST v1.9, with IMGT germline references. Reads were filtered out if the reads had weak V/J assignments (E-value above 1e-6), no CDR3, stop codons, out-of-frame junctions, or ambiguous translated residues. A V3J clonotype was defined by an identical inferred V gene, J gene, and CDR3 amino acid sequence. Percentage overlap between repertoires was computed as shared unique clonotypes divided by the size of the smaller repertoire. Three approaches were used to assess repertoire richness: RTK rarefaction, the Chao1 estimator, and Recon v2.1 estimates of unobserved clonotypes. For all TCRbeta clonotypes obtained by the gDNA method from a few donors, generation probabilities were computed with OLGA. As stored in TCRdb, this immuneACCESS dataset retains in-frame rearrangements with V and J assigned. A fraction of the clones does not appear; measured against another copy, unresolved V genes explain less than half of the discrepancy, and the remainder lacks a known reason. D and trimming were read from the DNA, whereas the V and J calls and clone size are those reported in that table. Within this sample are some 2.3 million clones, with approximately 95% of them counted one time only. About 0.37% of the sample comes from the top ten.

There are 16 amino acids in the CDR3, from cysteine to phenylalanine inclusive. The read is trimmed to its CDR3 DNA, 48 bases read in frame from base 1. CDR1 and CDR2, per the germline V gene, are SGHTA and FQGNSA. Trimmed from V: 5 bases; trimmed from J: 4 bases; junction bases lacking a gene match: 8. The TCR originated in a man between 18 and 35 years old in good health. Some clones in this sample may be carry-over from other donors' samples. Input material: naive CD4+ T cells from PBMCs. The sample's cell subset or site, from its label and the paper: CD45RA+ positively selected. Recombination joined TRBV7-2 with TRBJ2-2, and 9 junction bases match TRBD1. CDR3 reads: CASSRPGQGPTGELFF. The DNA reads TGTGCCAGCAGCCGTCCGGGACAGGGCCCCACCGGGGAGCTGTTTTTT. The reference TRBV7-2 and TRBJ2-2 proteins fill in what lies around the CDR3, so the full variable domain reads GAGVSQSPSNKVTEKGKDVELRCDPISGHTALYWYRQSLGQGLEFLIYFQGNSAPDKSGLPSDRFSAERTGGSVSTLTIQRTQQEDSAVYLCASSRPGQGPTGELFFGEGSRLTVL.